This entry lists 2 T cell receptor beta chains sequenced from one sample in a study of T cell clonality in common variable immunodeficiency. Clones were sequenced by immunoSEQ multiplex PCR, and TCRdb holds only the in-frame ones, with some missing. Listed for the sample are about 64,000 clones, none seen a single time. Sequencing was carried out using peripheral blood mononuclear cells. The receptors come from a person aged 18 to 69 in good health.

This clone has ten or more counts. The CDR3 end is not reached by the read, which stops 3 residues before it; the germline J gene fills it in. V is TRBV5-4 and J is TRBJ2-1, with D perhaps matching TRBD2 (7 bases). Trimming stripped 7 bases from V and 7 bases from J, with 21 bases between. This CDR3 has 15 amino acids. Germline CDR1 is SGHNT and CDR2 is YYREEE (reference sequence). The part of the CDR3 DNA that was read is TGTGCCAGCGGCGCCCCGGGGGGCTCGAGGAATGAG. Protein: CASGAPGGSRNE. The whole CDR3 protein reads CASGAPGGSRNEQFF. The entire variable domain, with the rest obtained from reference TRBV5-4 and TRBJ2-1, is as follows: ETGVTQSPTHLIKTRGQQVTLRCSSQSGHNTVSWYQQALGQGPQFIFQYYREEENGRGNFPPRFSGLQFPNYSSELNVNALELDDSALYLCASGAPGGSRNEQFFGPGTRLTVL.

This clone was detected many times. CDR3 sequence: CSAGPRGTAKNIQYF. The DNA read from the CDR3 is TGCAGTGCCGGCCCTAGAGGCACGGCCAAAAACATT. The rearrangement uses TRBV20-1 and TRBJ2-4; no definite D call. The CDR3 goes on 3 residues after the read ends, and that part is filled in from the germline J gene. Looked up from germline, CDR1 is DFQATT and CDR2 is SNEGSKA (reference sequence). This CDR3 is 15 amino acids long. Trimming cost V 6 bases and J 1 base, with 16 bases left between them.